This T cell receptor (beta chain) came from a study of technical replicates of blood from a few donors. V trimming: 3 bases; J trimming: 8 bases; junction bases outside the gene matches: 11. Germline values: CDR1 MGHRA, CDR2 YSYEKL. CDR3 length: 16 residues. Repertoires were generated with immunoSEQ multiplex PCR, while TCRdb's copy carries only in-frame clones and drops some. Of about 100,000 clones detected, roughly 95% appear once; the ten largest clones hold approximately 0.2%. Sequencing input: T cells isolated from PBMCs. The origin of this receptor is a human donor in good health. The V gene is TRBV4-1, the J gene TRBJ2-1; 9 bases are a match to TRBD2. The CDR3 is CASSHNSGSALHEQFF. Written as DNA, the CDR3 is TGCGCCAGCAGCCACAATAGCGGGAGTGCCCTCCATGAGCAGTTCTTC.